This T cell receptor (beta chain) was documented in a study of blood T cell repertoires in COVID-19. Study-wide context: The origin of the acute and convalescent COVID-19 samples was the United States, Italy and Spain. T cells, B-cell-depleted T cells, or PBMCs provided the cDNA or gDNA that served as material.

A single count supports this clone. Original methodology: For nucleated cells, counts were estimated from reference gene primer amplification. Some clones are missing from TCRdb's copy, which holds only in-frame ones; the method was immunoSEQ multiplex PCR. The V and J calls and clone size come from that table; D and trimming were worked out from the DNA. The repertoire consists of fewer than 180,000 clones, with approximately 90% occurring once and the leading ten covering 3.5% to 5%. The J segment lost 5 bases and the V segment lost 4 bases, leaving 13 bases of the junction unmatched. The germline gives CDR1 MNHNS, CDR2 SASEGT. The CDR3 loop spans 17 amino acids.

Sequenced input: peripheral blood. This rearrangement joins TRBV6-1 to TRBJ2-3, with TRBD2 matching over 9 bases. This clonotype was sampled from a woman in her sixties with active or convalescent COVID-19. Written as DNA, the CDR3 is TGTGCCAGCAGTGGTTGGGTGAGGCGGGGGGGCAGAGATACGCAGTATTTT. It specifies CASSGWVRRGGRDTQYF.